The 23 T cell receptor beta chains below were found in one sample sequenced in a study of identical twins. From the 5' RACE reads, TCRdb called clonotypes with MiXCR, one entry per CDR3 protein. The sample comprises some 590,000 distinct CDR3 sequences, over 8.5% of which are singletons, and 3% rests with the top ten. These records were also assigned to another study, of yellow fever vaccine responses in identical twins.

The sample comprised PBMCs. These receptors were obtained from a woman aged 18-35 years in good health.

The chain recombines TRBV30 with TRBJ2-1, with TRBD2 matching over 7 bases. The CDR3 is 12 residues long. The germline CDR1 and CDR2 sequences are GTSNPN and SVGIG (reference sequence). V lost 8 bases, J lost 4 bases, and 5 bases stayed unmatched. The CDR3 region is CAGWGGYNEQFF. In DNA, the CDR3 is TGTGCCGGGTGGGGAGGGTACAATGAGCAGTTCTTC. The full variable domain, completed using reference TRBV30 and TRBJ2-1, is SQTIHQWPATLVQPVGSPLSLECTVEGTSNPNLYWYRQAAGRGLQLLFYSVGIGQISSEVPQNLSASRPQDRQFILSSKKLLLSDSGFYLCAGWGGYNEQFFGPGTRLTVL.

This chain uses TRBV4-3 with TRBJ2-2; D is possibly TRBD2 (6 bases). Trimming pared 0 bases from V and 0 bases from J, leaving 8 bases between. The length of the CDR3 is 16 residues. The germline CDR1 and CDR2 sequences are LGHNA and YSLEER. Here the CDR3 DNA reads TGCGCCAGCAGCCAAGATCCGGGGGCGAACACCGGGGAGCTGTTTTTT. Its protein product is CASSQDPGANTGELFF.

This clonotype occurred a few times. The V call is TRBV15, the J call TRBJ2-2; 8 bases map to TRBD2. Unmatched junction bases numbered 10, after V lost 0 bases and J lost 4 bases. The CDR3 has 18 amino acids. Per germline, CDR1 LNHNV and CDR2 YYDKDF (reference sequence). The CDR3 DNA reads as TGTGCCACCAGCAGAGATCTTGGCCGCGGGGGGTTCACCGGGGAGCTGTTTTTT. Translation gives CATSRDLGRGGFTGELFF.

J is TRBJ2-7 and V is TRBV27; D is ambiguous. Germline V gene sequence: CDR1 MNHEY, CDR2 SMNVEV (reference sequence). This CDR3 is built from 14 residues. V lost 5 bases and J lost 0, with 11 bases in between. Here the CDR3 reads CASSPIGYSYEQYF. CDR3 nucleotides: TGTGCCAGCAGTCCCATCGGGTACTCCTACGAGCAGTACTTC.

This clonotype was observed a handful of times. The chain combines TRBV4-1 with TRBJ2-7, with 11 positions matching TRBD2. The CDR3 loop spans 15 amino acids. The junction had 7 bases not matched to a gene; V was cut back by 5 bases and J by 4 bases. CDR1 and CDR2 (germline): MGHRA, YSYEKL. The CDR3: CASSSPGLAAYEQYF. As DNA, the CDR3 is TGCGCCAGCAGCTCGCCGGGACTAGCGGCGTACGAGCAGTACTTC.

The sample holds many counts of this clonotype. The J gene is TRBJ2-7, the V gene TRBV4-3; 12 bases are a match to TRBD2. Looked up from germline, CDR1 is LGHNA and CDR2 is YSLEER. With V trimmed by 3 bases and J by 1 base, 1 base remained unmatched. The CDR3 sequence is 15 residues long. The CDR3 nucleotides are TGCGCCAGCAGCCATGGACTAGCGGGATCCTACGAGCAGTACTTC. Its translation is CASSHGLAGSYEQYF.

This clonotype was recorded many times. The chain links TRBV3-1 to TRBJ2-1; 13 positions match TRBD2. The CDR3 consists of 16 residues. The V and J ends lost 0 bases and 5 bases, in that order; junction bases with no gene match: 1. The germline V gene has CDR1 LGHDT and CDR2 YNNKEL (reference sequence). CDR3 amino acids: CASSQDGLAGDNEQFF. The CDR3 coding sequence is TGTGCCAGCAGCCAAGACGGACTAGCGGGGGACAATGAGCAGTTCTTC.

There are a few counts of this clonotype. V usage is TRBV21-1 and J usage is TRBJ2-5; the table's TRBD2 call for D was not verified on the DNA. TRBV21-1 is marked as a pseudogene. The length of the CDR3 is 17 residues. CDR3 residues: CASIHEGPSPGQETQYF. The CDR3 region has the DNA TGTGCCAGCATCCACGAGGGCCCTAGTCCTGGCCAAGAGACCCAGTACTTC.

In the case of this clonotype: At one of its ends the junction is not consistent with the germline gene, which may arise from a read error. The chain links TRBV29-1 to TRBJ2-7; D may be TRBD1 or TRBD2 (6 bases each). CDR3 length equals 15 residues. Germline loops: CDR1 SQVTM, CDR2 ANQGSEA. The CDR3 reads CSVEGGSSGDDEQYF. CDR3 nucleotide sequence: TGCAGCGTCGAAGGGGGGTCGAGTGGGGATGACGAGCAGTACTTC.

This clonotype was counted a few times. CDR3 DNA sequence: TGTGCCAGCAGCCCCTGGGGGCTTACTGAAGCTTTCTTT. Encoded protein: CASSPWGLTEAFF. The gene calls are TRBV14 and TRBJ1-1; TRBD1 might be the D (6 bases). The CDR3 consists of 13 residues. V lost 4 bases and J 5 bases, leaving 11 bases between the germline ends. The germline V gene has CDR1 SGHDN and CDR2 FVKESK.

A remark on this clonotype: With a much larger clone just one base away, this may be a read error. The chain links TRBV6-4 to TRBJ2-1, with TRBD1 matching over 11 bases. Germline CDR1 reads MRHNA; CDR2 reads SNTAGT. This CDR3 is 15 amino acids long. CDR3 DNA sequence: TGTGCCAGCAGTTCCGGGACAGGGGGGGGGAATGAGCAGCTCTTC. Amino acids: CASSSGTGGGNEQLF.

This clonotype came up many times. A junction boundary mismatches the germline segment, possibly from a read error. The V call is TRBV7-7, the J call TRBJ2-1, with no clear D. Per the germline V gene, CDR1 is SSHAT and CDR2 is FNYEAQ (reference sequence). The CDR3 extends over 12 amino acids. CDR3: CASSSSTNEQFF. The CDR3 nucleotides are TGTGCTAGCAGCTCCTCGACCAATGAGCAGTTCTTC.

This clonotype appeared many times. The chain links TRBV9 to TRBJ2-7; the D is unclear. The CDR3 spans 12 residues. CDR1 is SGDLS and CDR2 is YYNGEE in the germline V gene. The germline V and J ends were trimmed by 0 bases and 4 bases, with 5 bases remaining between them. CDR3 nucleotides: TGTGCCAGCAGCGTAGGAGCTTACGAGCAGTACTTC. Amino acid sequence: CASSVGAYEQYF.

This clonotype was seen more than once but under ten times. The J gene is TRBJ2-4, the V gene TRBV7-8, with D maybe TRBD1 (6 bases). Germline-derived CDR1 and CDR2 are SGHVS and FQNEAQ. Trimming stripped 0 bases from V and 2 bases from J, with 14 bases between. CDR3 size: 17 residues. The CDR3 reads CASSLARAGVSKNIQYF. CDR3 nucleotides: TGTGCCAGCAGCTTAGCAAGGGCAGGGGTATCCAAAAACATTCAGTACTTC. The entire variable domain, with the rest obtained from reference TRBV7-8 and TRBJ2-4, is as follows: GAGVSQSPRYKVAKRGQDVALRCDPISGHVSLFWYQQALGQGPEFLTYFQNEAQLDKSGLPSDRFFAERPEGSVSTLKIQRTQQEDSAVYLCASSLARAGVSKNIQYFGAGTRLSVL.

This clonotype appeared many times. J is TRBJ2-2 and V is TRBV29-1; 7 nucleotides line up with TRBD1. The CDR3 has 14 amino acids. With V trimmed by 7 bases and J by 4 bases, 9 bases remained unmatched. The V gene's germline CDR1 is SQVTM and CDR2 ANQGSEA. The CDR3 sequence is CSAQSAGGTGELFF. In DNA, the CDR3 is TGCAGCGCCCAAAGCGCAGGGGGCACCGGGGAGCTGTTTTTT.

The genes are TRBV20-1 and TRBJ2-1, with 8 positions matching TRBD2. Germline lookup yields CDR1 DFQATT and CDR2 SNEGSKA (reference sequence). V trimming: 0 bases; J trimming: 4 bases; junction bases outside the gene matches: 11. The CDR3 sequence is 17 residues long. CDR3 region: CSARDGDGAGVYNEQFF. CDR3 nucleotide sequence: TGCAGTGCTAGAGATGGTGATGGAGCGGGGGTGTACAATGAGCAGTTCTTC.

The chain uses TRBV6-4 and TRBJ2-2; TRBD1 aligns across 9 bases. The CDR3 is made up of 16 amino acids. V lost 5 bases, J lost 6 bases, and 10 bases stayed unmatched. Per germline, CDR1 MRHNA and CDR2 SNTAGT. The CDR3 sequence: CASSHTGTGTAGELFF. The CDR3 DNA reads as TGTGCCAGCAGTCACACCGGGACAGGGACGGCCGGGGAGCTGTTTTTT.

V usage is TRBV7-2 and J usage is TRBJ2-3, with 9 bases fitting TRBD1. The junction had 4 bases not matched to a gene; V was cut back by 0 bases and J by 3 bases. Germline V lookup: CDR1 SGHTA, CDR2 FQGNSA. The CDR3 sequence is 16 residues long. CDR3 sequence: CASSLAPGTGTDTQYF. CDR3 nucleotide sequence: TGTGCCAGCAGCTTAGCACCCGGGACAGGGACAGATACGCAGTATTTT.

The rearrangement uses TRBV5-1 and TRBJ2-3; D call uncertain. Trimming shortened V by 4 bases and J by 3 bases, and 9 bases separated the two germline ends. This CDR3 contains 13 residues. CDR1 SGHRS and CDR2 YFSETQ come from the germline V gene. CDR3 protein: CASSKTTTDTQYF. DNA for the CDR3: TGCGCCAGCAGCAAAACAACTACAGATACGCAGTATTTT.

The table lists this clonotype with a few counts. The chain couples TRBV29-1 to TRBJ1-2; D uncertain. This CDR3 is 13 amino acids long. Germline lookup yields CDR1 SQVTM and CDR2 ANQGSEA. Trimming cost V 5 bases and J 3 bases, with 13 bases left between them. Here the CDR3 DNA reads TGCAGCGTTCCGACAACTGAGGACTATGGCTACACCTTC. This sequence encodes CSVPTTEDYGYTF.

The table lists this clonotype with a few counts. The genes are TRBV15 and TRBJ1-2, with D perhaps TRBD1 (6 bases). The V end was cut by 8 bases, the J end by 8 bases, with 12 bases between. The germline V gene has CDR1 LNHNV and CDR2 YYDKDF (reference sequence). The length of the CDR3 is 11 residues. The CDR3 DNA sequence: TGTGCCACCCAGGGGTTTGGCGGCTACACCTTC. As protein: CATQGFGGYTF.

The V and J genes are TRBV4-3 and TRBJ2-1; D is possibly TRBD2 (6 bases). The CDR3 is 16 residues long. The germline V gene has CDR1 LGHNA and CDR2 YSLEER. V was trimmed by 1 base and J by 2 bases, leaving 12 bases between them. CDR3: CASSQGRLVPYNEQFF. The CDR3 nucleotides are TGCGCCAGCAGCCAAGGGAGACTAGTGCCCTACAATGAGCAGTTCTTC.

This clonotype was seen repeatedly, ten times or more. The chain has TRBV3-1 and TRBJ1-3, with unresolved D. Between the trimmed V and J ends, which lost 2 bases and 0 bases, there was a span of 8 bases. Germline assignment: CDR1 LGHDT and CDR2 YNNKEL (reference sequence). The CDR3 has 15 amino acids. DNA for the CDR3: TGTGCCAGCAGCCAAATGCCAGTCTCTGGAAACACCATATATTTT. Its translation: CASSQMPVSGNTIYF.